The next 32 T cell receptor beta chains were all read from a single sample in a study of T cell changes during pregnancy in multiple sclerosis. Libraries were prepared by immunoSEQ multiplex PCR; TCRdb keeps only in-frame clonotypes and omits some of them. This repertoire shows roughly 100,000 clones, roughly nine tenths found once; its top ten account for around 1.6%. The material was peripheral blood, obtained before pregnancy. These receptors all stem from a female donor with multiple sclerosis, enrolled in a pregnancy study.

The rearrangement links TRBV6-1 to TRBJ2-7; 16 nucleotides match TRBD2. Germline-derived CDR1 and CDR2 are MNHNS and SASEGT. V shed 6 bases and J 4 bases; nucleotides not matched to a gene: 3. The CDR3 loop spans 15 amino acids. The DNA for the CDR3 is TGTGCCAGCAGGGGACTAGCGGGAGGGGGTTACGAGCAGTACTTC. This translates into CASRGLAGGGYEQYF.

The J gene is TRBJ1-1, the V gene TRBV7-9; 7 positions agree with TRBD1. The ends lost 5 bases at V and 3 bases at J; junction bases unmatched: 3. CDR1 and CDR2 from the germline V gene are SEHNR and FQNEAQ (reference sequence). CDR3 length equals 13 residues. Here the CDR3 reads CASSLQGDTEAFF. CDR3 bases: TGTGCCAGCAGCCTGCAGGGGGACACTGAAGCTTTCTTT.

The V and J genes are TRBV11-1 and TRBJ1-3, with D unresolved. V lost 3 bases and J 8 bases, leaving 11 bases between the germline ends. The V gene's germline CDR1 is SGHAT and CDR2 FQDESV (reference sequence). The CDR3 extends over 13 amino acids. The DNA of the CDR3 is TGTGCCAGCAGCTTGATCAGGATGGACACCATATATTTT. Encoded protein: CASSLIRMDTIYF. The variable domain in full, with the rest retrieved from reference TRBV11-1 and TRBJ1-3, is EAEVAQSPRYKITEKSQAVAFWCDPISGHATLYWYRQILGQGPELLVQFQDESVVDDSQLPKDRFSAERLKGVDSTLKIQPAELGDSAMYLCASSLIRMDTIYFGEGSWLTVV.

The chain joins TRBV27 to TRBJ2-2; tentative D call: TRBD1 (5 bases). This CDR3 comprises 14 residues. Germline V gives CDR1 MNHEY, CDR2 SMNVEV (reference sequence). Trimming took off 4 bases at V and 6 bases at J, with 12 bases between the two ends. The CDR3 DNA sequence: TGTGCCAGCAGTTCCTCAGGGTATGCCGGGGAGCTGTTTTTT. Its protein product is CASSSSGYAGELFF.

The V and J genes are TRBV6-5 and TRBJ2-3; no clear D gene. This CDR3 has 16 residues. Germline V gene data show CDR1 as MNHEY and CDR2 as SVGAGI. Trimming took 2 bases from V and 2 from J, leaving 14 bases between them. CDR3 in amino acids: CASSYGSRYATDTQYF. CDR3 nucleotide sequence: TGTGCCAGCAGTTACGGTTCTCGGTATGCCACAGATACGCAGTATTTT.

As DNA, the CDR3 is TGTGCCAGCAGGGTCCCCGGGACAGGGGTCTACGAGCAGTACTTC. Residues: CASRVPGTGVYEQYF. The chain is built from TRBV6-1 and TRBJ2-7; TRBD1 agrees at 10 bases. Germline CDR1 is MNHNS and CDR2 is SASEGT. The V gene end was trimmed by 6 bases and the J gene end by 3 bases; junction bases not matched to a gene: 8. This CDR3 comprises 15 residues.

The chain links TRBV7-9 to TRBJ2-1; 7 bases are a match to TRBD1. The V gene end was trimmed by 6 bases and the J gene end by 4 bases; junction bases not matched to a gene: 9. The CDR3 has 15 amino acids. The germline V gene encodes CDR1 SEHNR and CDR2 FQNEAQ (reference sequence). The CDR3 sequence: CASRDVVDRYNEQFF. The CDR3 DNA sequence: TGTGCCAGCAGGGACGTCGTGGACAGGTACAATGAGCAGTTCTTC.

The chain is built from TRBV7-8 and TRBJ2-7; the D gene is possibly TRBD2 (6 bases). There are 16 residues in the CDR3. From germline, CDR1 is SGHVS and CDR2 FQNEAQ. Trimming left V 5 bases short and J 0 bases short, with 17 bases between. CDR3 in DNA: TGTGCCAGCAGCCTTAATAGCGGTCCCTCCTCCTACGAGCAGTACTTC. This codes for CASSLNSGPSSYEQYF. Filled out from reference TRBV7-8 and TRBJ2-7, the complete variable domain reads GAGVSQSPRYKVAKRGQDVALRCDPISGHVSLFWYQQALGQGPEFLTYFQNEAQLDKSGLPSDRFFAERPEGSVSTLKIQRTQQEDSAVYLCASSLNSGPSSYEQYFGPGTRLTVT.

The genes are TRBV9 and TRBJ2-5, with a possible D match to TRBD2 (6 bases). The germline gives CDR1 SGDLS, CDR2 YYNGEE. The CDR3 extends over 14 amino acids. V was trimmed by 3 bases and J by 4 bases, leaving 13 bases between them. CDR3 region: CASSAPGVTETQYF. The DNA of the CDR3 is TGTGCCAGCAGCGCACCGGGGGTTACAGAGACCCAGTACTTC.

This sequence joins TRBV7-8 and TRBJ2-7; 7 nucleotides agree with TRBD1. The length of the CDR3 is 14 residues. Trimming took 3 bases from V and 3 from J; bases not matched to a gene: 5. The germline V gene has CDR1 SGHVS and CDR2 FQNEAQ. This CDR3 reads CASSFRQGGYEQYF. The CDR3 nucleotides are TGTGCCAGCAGCTTTCGACAGGGTGGCTACGAGCAGTACTTC.

The rearrangement uses TRBV7-9 and TRBJ1-1; 10 nucleotides line up with TRBD1. J lost 6 bases, V lost 6 bases, and 10 bases had no gene match. Germline V gene lookup returns CDR1 SEHNR and CDR2 FQNEAQ (reference sequence). The CDR3 runs 15 residues. The CDR3: CASSSTGGADAEAFF. The CDR3 DNA reads as TGTGCCAGCAGTTCGACAGGGGGCGCGGACGCTGAAGCTTTCTTT.

This clone was observed once. The chain combines TRBV28 with TRBJ1-1, with D unclear. The CDR3 contains 16 residues. Germline V gene data show CDR1 as MDHEN and CDR2 as SYDVKM. Trimming left V 5 bases short and J 3 bases short, with 19 bases between. The DNA of the CDR3 is TGTGCCAGCAGTCTTCGGGGTGAATTGTCCCACACTGAAGCTTTCTTT. It is translated as CASSLRGELSHTEAFF. Together with reference TRBV28 and TRBJ1-1, the CDR3 gives the full variable domain: DVKVTQSSRYLVKRTGEKVFLECVQDMDHENMFWYRQDPGLGLRLIYFSYDVKMKEKGDIPEGYSVSREKKERFSLILESASTNQTSMYLCASSLRGELSHTEAFFGQGTRLTVV.

The chain links TRBV2 to TRBJ2-7; TRBD2 agrees at 7 bases. Germline CDR1 and CDR2: SNHLY and FYNNEI. CDR3 length: 14 residues. After removal of 8 bases from V and 4 bases from J, the junction contained 11 bases not matched to a gene. The CDR3 sequence: CASSGGVGGYEQYF. The DNA of the CDR3 is TGTGCCAGCTCGGGAGGTGTTGGGGGATACGAGCAGTACTTC.

The chain employs TRBV19 and TRBJ2-2; 8 nucleotides agree with TRBD1. The germline V gene encodes CDR1 LNHDA and CDR2 SQIVND (reference sequence). The CDR3 spans 15 residues. V was pared by 7 bases and J by 2 bases, with 6 bases of the junction left unmatched. The CDR3 reads CASMDRVVNTGELFF. The CDR3 DNA reads as TGTGCCAGTATGGACAGGGTTGTTAACACCGGGGAGCTGTTTTTT.

This chain connects TRBV18 to TRBJ2-1; D ambiguous. V lost 0 bases and J 3 bases, leaving 12 bases between the germline ends. The germline V gene encodes CDR1 KGHSH and CDR2 LQKENI. This CDR3 is built from 16 residues. The CDR3 region has the DNA TGTGCCAGCTCACCACCGTCCAGGCCCCTCTACAATGAGCAGTTCTTC. Translated, it gives CASSPPSRPLYNEQFF.

This chain links TRBV6-1 with TRBJ1-2; D ambiguous. Trimming removed 1 base at V and 6 bases at J, with 18 bases between. Germline V lookup: CDR1 MNHNS, CDR2 SASEGT. The CDR3 loop spans 16 amino acids. CDR3 bases: TGTGCCAGCAGTGAAGGGGCACAATTTATAAGAGATGGCTACACCTTC. Encoded protein: CASSEGAQFIRDGYTF.

The sample holds one count of this clone. V usage is TRBV7-2 and J usage is TRBJ2-7, with TRBD2 matching over 9 bases. CDR1 and CDR2 (germline): SGHTA, FQGNSA. With 3 bases clipped from V and 2 bases from J, the junction kept 2 bases outside the gene matches. CDR3 length: 14 residues. The CDR3 spells CASSFSGRTYEQYF. CDR3 coding DNA: TGTGCCAGCAGCTTTAGCGGGAGAACCTACGAGCAGTACTTC.

This chain connects TRBV7-2 to TRBJ2-2; 7 bases agree with TRBD1. Per the germline V gene, CDR1 is SGHTA and CDR2 is FQGNSA. The CDR3 length is 16 residues. The V and J ends lost 4 bases and 2 bases, in that order; junction bases with no gene match: 7. The CDR3 DNA is TGTGCCAGCAGCTCTGGGACAGCCTATAACACCGGGGAGCTGTTTTTT. Translated, it gives CASSSGTAYNTGELFF.

V and J are TRBV6-4 and TRBJ1-2, with TRBD1 identical over 8 bases. The CDR3 is made up of 14 amino acids. Trimming at V came to 2 bases and at J to 4 bases, leaving 3 bases not matched to a gene. Germline V gives CDR1 MRHNA, CDR2 SNTAGT. The CDR3 region is CASSDTDRGYGYTF. CDR3 in DNA: TGTGCCAGCAGTGACACTGACAGGGGCTATGGCTACACCTTC.

With regard to this clone: A read error may produce the germline difference seen at one junction end. This chain connects TRBV4-1 to TRBJ1-2; D ambiguous. CDR3 length equals 14 residues. From germline, CDR1 is MGHRA and CDR2 YSYEKL. CDR3 amino acids: CVSSQEIGDYGYTF. The CDR3 DNA reads TGCGTCAGCAGCCAGGAGATCGGCGACTATGGCTACACCTTC.

The chain combines TRBV5-6 with TRBJ2-7, with D perhaps TRBD2 (5 bases). The V end was cut by 1 base, the J end by 2 bases, with 13 bases between. Germline V gene lookup returns CDR1 SGHDT and CDR2 YYEEEE. This CDR3 spans 15 amino acids. Here the CDR3 reads CASSLPVGDTYEQYF. The DNA for the CDR3 is TGTGCCAGCAGCTTGCCCGTGGGAGACACCTACGAGCAGTACTTC.

This chain links TRBV5-6 with TRBJ2-7, with D possibly matching TRBD2 (6 bases). The CDR3 totals 13 residues. Germline CDR1 reads SGHDT; CDR2 reads YYEEEE. V lost 2 bases to trimming and J lost 4 bases, with 10 bases between them. This CDR3 is CASSFGTGYEQYF. CDR3 nucleotide sequence: TGTGCCAGCAGCTTCGGGACTGGTTACGAGCAGTACTTC.

V is TRBV23-1 and J is TRBJ1-2, with 10 nucleotides matching TRBD1. TRBV23-1 is known as an ORF, though its function is uncertain. The ends lost 2 bases at V and 7 bases at J; junction bases unmatched: 10. The CDR3 consists of 16 residues. The CDR3 bases are TGCGCCAGCAGTCAAAAGACAGGGGGCGCATTGGGTGGCTACACCTTC. The encoded protein is CASSQKTGGALGGYTF.

The rearrangement links TRBV5-1 to TRBJ2-3, with 7 bases identical to TRBD2. The CDR3 runs to 14 residues. From germline, CDR1 is SGHRS and CDR2 YFSETQ. The trim removed 4 bases at V and 3 bases at J, leaving 5 bases unmatched. This chain's CDR3 is CASSNGGRTDTQYF. CDR3 DNA: TGCGCCAGCAGCAACGGGGGGAGAACAGATACGCAGTATTTT. The full variable domain, rest sourced from reference TRBV5-1 and TRBJ2-3, is KAGVTQTPRYLIKTRGQQVTLSCSPISGHRSVSWYQQTPGQGLQFLFEYFSETQRNKGNFPGRFSGRQFSNSRSEMNVSTLELGDSALYLCASSNGGRTDTQYFGPGTRLTVL.

The rearrangement links TRBV25-1 to TRBJ1-5; maybe TRBD1 (6 bases). The V gene lost 3 bases and the J gene lost 9 bases, with 15 bases spanning the gap. The CDR3 consists of 14 residues. Germline values: CDR1 MGHDK, CDR2 SYGVNS. In DNA form, the CDR3 reads TGTGCCAGCAGTGACCCGGGACACCGCGGGCCCCAGCATTTT. It yields the protein CASSDPGHRGPQHF.

The genes are TRBV11-2 and TRBJ1-3; weak D call: TRBD1 (6 bases). CDR1 is SGHAT and CDR2 is FQNNGV in the germline V gene. The CDR3 covers 15 residues. V was trimmed by 4 bases and J by 2 bases, leaving 12 bases between them. As DNA, the CDR3 is TGTGCCAGCAGCTGGCTTCAGGGGACTGGAAACACCATATATTTT. The encoded protein is CASSWLQGTGNTIYF.

The V gene is TRBV5-1, the J gene TRBJ2-2; TRBD2 aligns across 10 bases. The ends lost 5 bases at V and 11 bases at J; junction bases unmatched: 12. The germline V gene encodes CDR1 SGHRS and CDR2 YFSETQ. The CDR3 covers 15 residues. CDR3 coding DNA: TGCGCCAGCAGTAACGGACTAGCGGTCTCCCTAGAGCTGTTTTTT. Amino acid sequence: CASSNGLAVSLELFF.

This chain connects TRBV11-2 to TRBJ1-2; TRBD1 matches 7 bases. The CDR3 length is 13 residues. Per germline, CDR1 SGHAT and CDR2 FQNNGV. J gave up 4 bases and V 4 bases, and 3 bases lay outside the gene matches. The CDR3 nucleotides read TGTGCCAGCAGCTCGGACAGGTTCTATGGCTACACCTTC. Protein product: CASSSDRFYGYTF. The complete variable domain, with remaining parts taken from reference TRBV11-2 and TRBJ1-2, reads EAGVAQSPRYKIIEKRQSVAFWCNPISGHATLYWYQQILGQGPKLLIQFQNNGVVDDSQLPKDRFSAERLKGVDSTLKIQPAKLEDSAVYLCASSSDRFYGYTFGSGTRLTVV.

The chain combines TRBV5-1 with TRBJ2-1; no reliable D call. V lost 2 bases, J lost 3 bases, and 3 bases lay in between. This CDR3 has 12 residues. CDR1 SGHRS and CDR2 YFSETQ come from the germline V gene. Here the CDR3 reads CASSFHYNEQFF. CDR3 sequence (DNA): TGCGCCAGCAGCTTTCACTACAATGAGCAGTTCTTC.

This chain uses TRBV5-1 with TRBJ2-7, with TRBD1 matching 7 bases. This CDR3 contains 13 residues. CDR1 is SGHRS and CDR2 is YFSETQ in the germline V gene. J was trimmed by 0 bases and V by 7 bases; bases with no gene match: 4. CDR3 bases: TGCGCCAGCCAGGGACAGCACTCCTACGAGCAGTACTTC. Amino acid sequence: CASQGQHSYEQYF.

The V call is TRBV6-6, the J call TRBJ2-3; 11 bases align to TRBD2. The CDR3 is 14 residues long. V trimming: 8 bases; J trimming: 5 bases; junction bases outside the gene matches: 6. CDR1 MNHNY and CDR2 SVGAGI come from the germline V gene (reference sequence). The CDR3 here is CASGTSGSRDTQYF. The CDR3 nucleotides read TGTGCCAGCGGCACTAGCGGGAGTAGAGATACGCAGTATTTT.

The chain links TRBV28 to TRBJ2-1; TRBD2 matches 13 bases. CDR1 is MDHEN, CDR2 SYDVKM, per germline. CDR3 length: 16 amino acids. J was trimmed by 6 bases and V by 4 bases; bases with no gene match: 6. CDR3 nucleotides: TGTGCCAGCAGTTCCTCCGGACTAGCGGGAGCCAATGAGCAGTTCTTC. Translated, it gives CASSSSGLAGANEQFF.